The 22 T cell receptor beta chains in this list originate from one sample, sequenced in a study of Tregs in tolerant kidney transplant recipients (dated by TCRdb to 2018 to 2020). These TCRs' antigens remain unknown. The library was produced with the immunoSEQ multiplex PCR assay. TCRdb retrieved this table from immuneACCESS and kept in-frame rearrangements only. Not all clones are present; in checked studies, unresolved V genes account for under half, and no reason is known for the remainder. The sample table lists about 44,000 clones, nearly 97% of them with a count of one. About 0.41% of the sample is in the top ten clones. What was sequenced was Tregs from blood cultured with allogeneic cells. Every receptor here comes from a human donor in good health.

The rearrangement joins TRBV7-3 to TRBJ2-1; unclear D gene. Between the trimmed V and J ends, which lost 8 bases and 3 bases, there was a span of 11 bases. Germline V gene data show CDR1 as SGHTA and CDR2 as FQGTGA. The CDR3 runs to 13 residues. The chain's CDR3 is CASGVFGYNEQFF. The CDR3 DNA is TGTGCCAGCGGGGTCTTCGGCTACAATGAGCAGTTCTTC.

The rearrangement joins TRBV7-8 to TRBJ2-1; 11 bases are a match to TRBD2. Germline CDR1 and CDR2: SGHVS and FQNEAQ. The CDR3 spans 17 residues. Trimming cost V 5 bases and J 6 bases; bases outside gene matches: 12. CDR3 protein: CASSRTISGRGGNEQFF. DNA of the CDR3: TGTGCCAGCAGCCGAACCATTAGCGGGAGGGGGGGCAATGAGCAGTTCTTC.

This chain joins TRBV19 and TRBJ2-7; weak D call: TRBD2 (6 bases). The CDR3 sequence is 14 residues long. Trimming cost V 5 bases and J 6 bases, with 17 bases left between them. Germline lookup yields CDR1 LNHDA and CDR2 SQIVND (reference sequence). CDR3 in DNA: TGTGCCAGTAGTCGGGGGAGCGGGTGGGGCGAGCAGTACTTC. The encoded protein is CASSRGSGWGEQYF.

This chain uses TRBV27 with TRBJ1-1; possibly TRBD1 for D (5 bases). The V end lost 5 bases, the J end lost 3 bases, and 13 bases lay between the germline ends. The germline gives CDR1 MNHEY, CDR2 SMNVEV (reference sequence). CDR3 length equals 14 residues. Written as DNA, the CDR3 is TGTGCCAGCAGTCGGTGGGGGTTGGACACTGAAGCTTTCTTT. This encodes CASSRWGLDTEAFF.

V and J are TRBV6-6 and TRBJ2-5; D is unresolved. Judging by the DNA end, TRBJ2-7 fits better; the J call may be wrong. Germline loops: CDR1 MNHNY, CDR2 SVGAGI (reference sequence). The CDR3 spans 12 residues. The CDR3 loop is CASSQSLNEQYF. In nucleotides, the CDR3 is TGTGCCAGCAGTCAAAGTTTAAACGAGCAGTACTTC.

Concerning this clone itself: The same CDR3 also results from other DNA sequences found in this sample. J is TRBJ2-5 and V is TRBV5-1, with D possibly matching TRBD1 (5 bases). CDR1 and CDR2 (germline): SGHRS, YFSETQ. Trimming cost V 5 bases and J 7 bases, with 12 bases left between them. The CDR3 extends over 12 amino acids. The CDR3 DNA reads TGCGCCAGCAGTTTGCTCCAGGGGACCCAGTACTTC. It yields the protein CASSLLQGTQYF.

The genes are TRBV21-1 and TRBJ2-3; TRBD2, the D gene given by the table, was not confirmed from the DNA. TRBV21-1 counts as a pseudogene. The CDR3 contains 15 residues. The DNA for the CDR3 is TGTGCCAGCAGCAATGAACGGGAGGCAAGTCATACGCAGTATTTT. Translation gives CASSNEREASHTQYF.

The rearrangement uses TRBV18 and TRBJ2-3; TRBD2 aligns across 13 bases. The CDR3 runs to 18 residues. CDR1 KGHSH and CDR2 LQKENI come from the germline V gene. Unmatched junction bases numbered 11, after V lost 3 bases and J lost 5 bases. CDR3 bases: TGTGCCAGCTCACCCTCAAAACTAGCGGGGGGGCCAGGAGATACGCAGTATTTT. Translation gives CASSPSKLAGGPGDTQYF.

The CDR3 reads CASSTLAGGSEQYF. CDR3 in DNA: TGTGCCAGCAGCACACTAGCGGGAGGTTCCGAGCAGTACTTC. The chain recombines TRBV6-5 with TRBJ2-7; TRBD2 matches at 12 bases. V trimming: 6 bases; J trimming: 6 bases; junction bases outside the gene matches: 6. In germline, CDR1 is MNHEY, CDR2 SVGAGI. The CDR3 extends over 14 amino acids.

This chain joins TRBV29-1 and TRBJ2-7, with D hard to call. Trimming pared 4 bases from V and 2 bases from J, leaving 9 bases between. The germline V gene has CDR1 SQVTM and CDR2 ANQGSEA. The CDR3 runs to 12 residues. This CDR3 reads CSVGPDTYEQYF. The DNA of the CDR3 is TGCAGCGTTGGGCCGGATACCTACGAGCAGTACTTC.

The genes are TRBV2 and TRBJ1-4, with 8 positions matching TRBD1. The germline CDR1 and CDR2 sequences are SNHLY and FYNNEI. The V gene end was trimmed by 8 bases and the J gene end by 3 bases; junction bases not matched to a gene: 14. CDR3 length: 17 amino acids. CDR3 sequence: CASRGTGLMLANEKLFF. The CDR3 DNA sequence: TGTGCCAGCCGTGGGACAGGCCTTATGCTAGCTAATGAAAAACTGTTTTTT.

This chain connects TRBV5-6 to TRBJ1-2; 9 bases are a match to TRBD1. Germline trimming cut 1 base from V and 4 bases from J; bases unmatched to any gene: 2. The CDR3 has 14 residues. Germline CDR1 SGHDT, CDR2 YYEEEE. The CDR3 region is CASSLIQGAYGYTF. The CDR3 DNA reads as TGTGCCAGCAGCTTGATACAGGGGGCCTATGGCTACACCTTC.

In this sample, this clone turned up once. The V gene is TRBV27, the J gene TRBJ2-5; D perhaps matches TRBD2 (7 bases). V lost 1 base and J lost 5, with 14 bases in between. CDR1 and CDR2 (germline): MNHEY, SMNVEV (reference sequence). This CDR3 has 15 amino acids. In nucleotides, the CDR3 is TGTGCCAGCAGTTTATGGCGGGGGCGGCGGGAGACCCAGTACTTC. It codes for CASSLWRGRRETQYF.

This sequence joins TRBV19 and TRBJ2-5, with a tentative D call TRBD1 (6 bases). The J call may not be correct, given that the DNA end is closer to TRBJ2-7. CDR3 length equals 15 residues. Germline CDR1 is LNHDA and CDR2 is SQIVND (reference sequence). Here the CDR3 reads CASTPGTTFSYEQYF. CDR3 coding DNA: TGTGCCAGTACCCCCGGGACAACCTTCTCCTACGAGCAGTACTTC.

A remark on this clone: The limits of the CDR3 on the DNA are not certain, so only TCRdb's listed CDR3 is given. This sequence joins TRBV21-1 and TRBJ2-7; TRBD2 is taken as the D call from the table, unchecked against the DNA. TRBV21-1 is listed as a pseudogene. The CDR3 has 21 amino acids, counting both end residues. This CDR3 reads CASSKWGEVAGGSISSYEQYF.

The V gene is TRBV5-1, the J gene TRBJ1-2; D is unclear. Between the trimmed V and J ends, which lost 2 bases and 8 bases, there was a span of 19 bases. The length of the CDR3 is 15 residues. Germline V gene data show CDR1 as SGHRS and CDR2 as YFSETQ. This CDR3 reads CASSFIAGPLLGYTF. In nucleotides, the CDR3 is TGCGCCAGCAGCTTTATTGCCGGACCTCTATTGGGCTACACCTTC.

The gene calls are TRBV20-1 and TRBJ2-7; D is undetermined. The CDR3 spans 10 residues. Trimming removed 6 bases from V and 3 bases from J, with 6 bases in between. Germline values: CDR1 DFQATT, CDR2 SNEGSKA (reference sequence). The CDR3 coding sequence is TGCAGTGCAAATCGCTACGAGCAGTACTTC. It codes for CSANRYEQYF.

The chain has TRBV18 and TRBJ2-7; unclear D gene. This CDR3 is 15 amino acids long. V shed 3 bases and J shed 5 bases, with 17 bases lying between them. Germline assignment: CDR1 KGHSH and CDR2 LQKENI. DNA for the CDR3: TGTGCCAGCTCACCGTTGGCTAGGCCAGGCGACGAGCAGTACTTC. This gives the protein CASSPLARPGDEQYF. Full variable domain (missing parts from reference TRBV18 and TRBJ2-7): NAGVMQNPRHLVRRRGQEARLRCSPMKGHSHVYWYRQLPEEGLKFMVYLQKENIIDESGMPKERFSAEFPKEGPSILRIQQVVRGDSAAYFCASSPLARPGDEQYFGPGTRLTVT.

The CDR3 sequence: CASSVVGSVNTGELFF. CDR3 nucleotides: TGTGCCAGCAGCGTAGTTGGAAGCGTTAACACCGGGGAGCTGTTTTTT. The V and J genes are TRBV9 and TRBJ2-2, with D unclear. Germline loops: CDR1 SGDLS, CDR2 YYNGEE. The CDR3 covers 16 residues. The germline V and J ends were trimmed by 0 bases and 2 bases, with 11 bases remaining between them.

This clone was seen a single time. The rearrangement links TRBV7-2 to TRBJ2-3, with 9 bases lining up with TRBD2. V was clipped by 1 base and J by 2 bases; unmatched bases: 7. The CDR3 is made up of 17 amino acids. CDR1 is SGHTA and CDR2 is FQGNSA in the germline V gene. CDR3 residues: CASSLVPAGGPTDTQYF. The CDR3 bases are TGTGCCAGCAGCTTAGTGCCAGCGGGGGGCCCCACAGATACGCAGTATTTT.

V and J are TRBV5-1 and TRBJ2-7, with 10 bases identical to TRBD1. The trim removed 4 bases at V and 6 bases at J, leaving 7 bases unmatched. Germline loops: CDR1 SGHRS, CDR2 YFSETQ. CDR3 length: 14 amino acids. The CDR3: CASSPLTGGVEQYF. In DNA, the CDR3 is TGCGCCAGCAGCCCTCTGACAGGGGGCGTCGAGCAGTACTTC. Filled out from reference TRBV5-1 and TRBJ2-7, the complete variable domain reads KAGVTQTPRYLIKTRGQQVTLSCSPISGHRSVSWYQQTPGQGLQFLFEYFSETQRNKGNFPGRFSGRQFSNSRSEMNVSTLELGDSALYLCASSPLTGGVEQYFGPGTRLTVT.

This sequence joins TRBV29-1 and TRBJ2-5; 10 nucleotides line up with TRBD1. Germline CDR1 reads SQVTM; CDR2 reads ANQGSEA. V lost 1 base to trimming and J lost 5 bases; unmatched junction nucleotides: 4. There are 14 residues in the CDR3. CDR3 amino acids: CSVEVDRGSETQYF. The CDR3 coding sequence is TGCAGCGTTGAAGTGGACAGGGGGTCGGAGACCCAGTACTTC.